One and the same sample provided the 21 T cell receptor beta chains below, sequenced in a study of cytomegalovirus exposure and HLA in healthy donors. The PCR ran on 60 Vbeta and 13 Jbeta primers. The data were produced by immunoSEQ multiplex PCR, yet TCRdb's version contains in-frame clones alone and is incomplete. The sample lists 100,000 to 130,000 clones, 65% to 85% seen once, with approximately 2.4% in the top ten. The sequencing input was PBMCs. Receptor source: a man aged 25-45 years in good health and CMV-seronegative.

This clone has a single count. V is TRBV2 and J is TRBJ1-2, with TRBD1 matching over 7 bases. Per germline, CDR1 SNHLY and CDR2 FYNNEI. V gave up 6 bases and J gave up 2 bases; unmatched junction bases: 6. CDR3 size: 14 residues. CDR3 amino acids: CASSRDSQNYGYTF. In nucleotides, the CDR3 is TGTGCCAGCAGCAGGGACAGCCAGAACTATGGCTACACCTTC. The whole variable domain, filled in from reference TRBV2 and TRBJ1-2, reads EPEVTQTPSHQVTQMGQEVILRCVPISNHLYFYWYRQILGQKVEFLVSFYNNEISEKSEIFDDQFSVERPDGSNFTLKIRSTKLEDSAMYFCASSRDSQNYGYTFGSGTRLTVV.

The rearrangement uses TRBV14 and TRBJ1-1; D uncertain. The CDR3 runs 14 residues. The germline V gene has CDR1 SGHDN and CDR2 FVKESK. V gave up 4 bases and J gave up 0 bases, with 9 bases separating them. CDR3 region: CASSPRSLNTEAFF. CDR3 DNA: TGTGCCAGCAGCCCTAGAAGCCTGAACACTGAAGCTTTCTTT.

The V and J genes are TRBV9 and TRBJ2-7; D perhaps matches TRBD1 (5 bases). V was shortened by 0 bases and J by 0 bases, with 10 bases between the two germline ends. Germline-derived CDR1 and CDR2 are SGDLS and YYNGEE. The CDR3 loop spans 15 amino acids. CDR3 amino acids: CASSVEGQGSYEQYF. As DNA, the CDR3 is TGTGCCAGCAGCGTAGAGGGGCAGGGCTCCTACGAGCAGTACTTC.

This chain joins TRBV2 and TRBJ2-3, with unresolved D. The CDR3 loop spans 13 amino acids. Trimming left V 2 bases short and J 4 bases short, with 7 bases between. In germline, CDR1 is SNHLY, CDR2 FYNNEI. CDR3: CASSEYMPDTQYF. CDR3 nucleotides: TGTGCCAGCAGTGAATACATGCCAGATACGCAGTATTTT. Variable domain in full (rest from reference TRBV2 and TRBJ2-3): EPEVTQTPSHQVTQMGQEVILRCVPISNHLYFYWYRQILGQKVEFLVSFYNNEISEKSEIFDDQFSVERPDGSNFTLKIRSTKLEDSAMYFCASSEYMPDTQYFGPGTRLTVL.

This clone showed up just a few times. The chain recombines TRBV4-1 with TRBJ2-7, with TRBD1 identical over 12 bases. The CDR3 loop spans 16 amino acids. Germline lookup yields CDR1 MGHRA and CDR2 YSYEKL. Trimming removed 4 bases from V and 3 bases from J; junction bases left unmatched: 7. CDR3 in DNA: TGCGCCAGCAGCCGGGACAGGGGGCGGATTTTCTACGAGCAGTACTTC. Translation gives CASSRDRGRIFYEQYF.

This clone occurred once. The V call is TRBV19, the J call TRBJ1-1, with 10 bases lining up with TRBD1. CDR1 LNHDA and CDR2 SQIVND come from the germline V gene (reference sequence). J lost 5 bases, V lost 6 bases, and 12 bases had no gene match. This CDR3 is built from 16 residues. Here the CDR3 reads CASSPGGTGARTEAFF. CDR3 nucleotides: TGTGCCAGTAGCCCTGGAGGGACAGGGGCCAGGACTGAAGCTTTCTTT.

This chain links TRBV25-1 with TRBJ2-7; no firm D call. V was cut by 1 base and J by 2 bases, with 6 bases left in between. Germline V gene data show CDR1 as MGHDK and CDR2 as SYGVNS. The CDR3 contains 13 residues. This CDR3 reads CASSESEAYEQYF. The CDR3 nucleotides read TGTGCCAGCAGTGAATCAGAGGCCTACGAGCAGTACTTC.

In this sample, this clone turned up a few times. This chain joins TRBV28 and TRBJ2-6, with D possibly TRBD1 on 6 matching bases. The germline V gene has CDR1 MDHEN and CDR2 SYDVKM. Trimming took off 0 bases at V and 0 bases at J, with 9 bases between the two ends. CDR3 size: 17 residues. The CDR3 nucleotides are TGTGCCAGCAGTTTATGGGGGGCGGGCTCTGGGGCCAACGTCCTGACTTTC. Its protein is CASSLWGAGSGANVLTF.

J is TRBJ2-5 and V is TRBV27; tentative D call: TRBD1 (6 bases). V was trimmed by 6 bases and J by 5 bases, leaving 16 bases between them. The CDR3 loop spans 14 amino acids. CDR1 is MNHEY, CDR2 SMNVEV, per germline (reference sequence). CDR3 nucleotides: TGTGCCAGCAGCTCCCTGGGACATTTGGAGACCCAGTACTTC. Translation gives CASSSLGHLETQYF.

V usage is TRBV7-9 and J usage is TRBJ2-7; 8 bases fit TRBD1. The length of the CDR3 is 15 residues. Trimming at V came to 4 bases and at J to 4 bases, leaving 9 bases not matched to a gene. Germline CDR1 SEHNR, CDR2 FQNEAQ (reference sequence). The CDR3 is CASSSPGQGQYEQYF. The CDR3 nucleotides read TGTGCCAGCAGCTCCCCCGGACAGGGACAGTACGAGCAGTACTTC.

This clone was seen only a few times. The J gene is TRBJ2-3, the V gene TRBV4-1, with D perhaps TRBD2 (6 bases). V was pared by 2 bases and J by 0 bases, with 15 bases between. This CDR3 contains 17 residues. Per germline, CDR1 MGHRA and CDR2 YSYEKL. In DNA, the CDR3 is TGCGCCAGCAGCCAATTGACGGGGGAGACTAGCACAGATACGCAGTATTTT. Translated: CASSQLTGETSTDTQYF.

This clone was counted once. V and J are TRBV9 and TRBJ2-1; 11 bases are shared with TRBD2. The germline gives CDR1 SGDLS, CDR2 YYNGEE. After removal of 1 base from V and 4 bases from J, the junction contained 1 base not matched to a gene. This CDR3 contains 15 residues. The CDR3 DNA reads as TGTGCCAGCAGCGTAAGACTAGCGGGGTACAATGAGCAGTTCTTC. Its protein is CASSVRLAGYNEQFF.

The J gene is TRBJ1-5, the V gene TRBV9; D is possibly TRBD1 (5 bases). Trimming took off 0 bases at V and 5 bases at J, with 12 bases between the two ends. This CDR3 spans 15 amino acids. Germline V gene data show CDR1 as SGDLS and CDR2 as YYNGEE. CDR3 residues: CASSVAGYGDQPQHF. In nucleotides, the CDR3 is TGTGCCAGCAGCGTAGCAGGGTATGGGGATCAGCCCCAGCATTTT. Complete variable domain (other parts from reference TRBV9 and TRBJ1-5): DSGVTQTPKHLITATGQRVTLRCSPRSGDLSVYWYQQSLDQGLQFLIQYYNGEERAKGNILERFSAQQFPDLHSELNLSSLELGDSALYFCASSVAGYGDQPQHFGDGTRLSIL.

This rearrangement joins TRBV27 to TRBJ2-1; 7 nucleotides agree with TRBD1. Germline V gene lookup returns CDR1 MNHEY and CDR2 SMNVEV (reference sequence). V lost 3 bases and J lost 7; bases outside the gene matches: 6. CDR3 length: 14 amino acids. CDR3 protein: CASSFQGVGNEQFF. In DNA, the CDR3 is TGTGCCAGCAGTTTCCAGGGGGTAGGGAATGAGCAGTTCTTC.

V gene TRBV4-2 combines with J gene TRBJ2-7; D gene uncertain. Trimming took off 6 bases at V and 7 bases at J, with 7 bases between the two ends. From germline, CDR1 is LGHNA and CDR2 YNFKEQ. The CDR3 spans 10 residues. CDR3 DNA: TGTGCCAGCAGTGCGAGGGAGCAGTACTTC. This sequence encodes CASSAREQYF.

The CDR3 loop reads CASSPPAGQANEAFF. In nucleotides, the CDR3 is TGTGCCAGCAGCCCTCCCGCCGGACAGGCGAATGAAGCTTTCTTT. The chain uses TRBV5-6 and TRBJ1-1; the match to TRBD1 covers 7 bases. With 4 bases clipped from V and 7 bases from J, the junction kept 13 bases outside the gene matches. There are 15 residues in the CDR3. Germline loops: CDR1 SGHDT, CDR2 YYEEEE.

CDR3 DNA: TGCGCCAGCAGCCTGCAAGGGGTAGACGAGCAGTACTTC. This gives the protein CASSLQGVDEQYF. The chain employs TRBV5-1 and TRBJ2-7; D possibly corresponds to TRBD1 (5 bases). The CDR3 sequence is 13 residues long. Germline CDR1 reads SGHRS; CDR2 reads YFSETQ. V was pared by 4 bases and J by 5 bases, with 13 bases between.

The V and J genes are TRBV6-5 and TRBJ2-3; 8 nucleotides match TRBD2. This CDR3 spans 14 amino acids. V gave up 6 bases and J gave up 2 bases; unmatched junction bases: 4. CDR1 is MNHEY and CDR2 is SVGAGI in the germline V gene. In DNA, the CDR3 is TGTGCCAGCAGCCCGGGGGGGGTCACAGATACGCAGTATTTT. Protein product: CASSPGGVTDTQYF.

The rearrangement uses TRBV6-5 and TRBJ2-3; D is unclear. The V gene lost 6 bases and the J gene lost 9 bases, with 13 bases spanning the gap. The CDR3 length is 12 residues. CDR1 and CDR2 from the germline V gene are MNHEY and SVGAGI. CDR3 loop: CASSPPLGTQYF. CDR3 DNA sequence: TGTGCCAGCAGCCCCCCCCTCGGGACGCAGTATTTT.

The V and J genes are TRBV6-4 and TRBJ2-3; TRBD2 matches 8 bases. The J segment lost 0 bases and the V segment lost 0 bases, leaving 2 bases of the junction unmatched. CDR3 size: 16 residues. Germline V CDR1 and CDR2: MRHNA, SNTAGT. CDR3 nucleotide sequence: TGTGCCAGCAGTGACTCGTCTAGCGGGAGCACAGATACGCAGTATTTT. Protein product: CASSDSSSGSTDTQYF.

V and J are TRBV9 and TRBJ2-3; 8 positions agree with TRBD2. CDR1 and CDR2 (germline): SGDLS, YYNGEE. The CDR3 loop spans 12 amino acids. V shed 7 bases and J 5 bases; nucleotides not matched to a gene: 3. The CDR3: CASSGGGDTQYF. The CDR3 nucleotides are TGTGCCAGCTCGGGGGGGGGAGATACGCAGTATTTT.